This T cell receptor (beta chain) was captured in a study of blood T cell repertoires in COVID-19. Repertoires were generated with immunoSEQ multiplex PCR, while TCRdb's copy carries only in-frame clones and drops some. This table has about 180,000 clones, approximately 85% appearing once. Sequences were obtained from peripheral blood. This clonotype was obtained from a woman of 80 years or more with acute or convalescent COVID-19.

The CDR3 is CAWSLTTGRGNQPQHF. Here the CDR3 DNA reads TGTGCCTGGAGCTTGACGACAGGGAGAGGCAATCAGCCCCAGCATTTT. V usage is TRBV30 and J usage is TRBJ1-5; TRBD1 matches 7 bases. The CDR3 extends over 16 amino acids. The V segment lost 3 bases and the J segment 2 bases; nucleotides outside the gene matches: 10. Germline CDR1 GTSNPN, CDR2 SVGIG (reference sequence).